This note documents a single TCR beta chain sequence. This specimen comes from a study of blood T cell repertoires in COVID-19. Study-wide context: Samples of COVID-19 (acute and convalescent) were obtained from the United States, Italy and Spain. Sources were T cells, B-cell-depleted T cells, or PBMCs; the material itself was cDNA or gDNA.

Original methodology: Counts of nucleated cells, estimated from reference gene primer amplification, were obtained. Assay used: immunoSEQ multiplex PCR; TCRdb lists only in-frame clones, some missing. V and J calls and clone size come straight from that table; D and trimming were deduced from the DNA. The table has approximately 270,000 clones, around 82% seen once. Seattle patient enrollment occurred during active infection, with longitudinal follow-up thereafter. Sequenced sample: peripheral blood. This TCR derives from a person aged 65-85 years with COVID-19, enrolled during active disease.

CDR3 amino acids: CASSLDGNAGSNYGYTF. Here the CDR3 DNA reads TGTGCCAGCAGCTTGGACGGGAATGCGGGTAGCAACTATGGCTACACCTTC. The V call is TRBV5-5, the J call TRBJ1-2, with no clear D. This CDR3 is built from 17 residues. The V end lost 0 bases, the J end lost 2 bases, and 17 bases lay between the germline ends. Looked up from germline, CDR1 is SGHKS and CDR2 is YYEKEE (reference sequence).